This TCR beta chain was recorded in a study of T cell responses to AZD1222 COVID-19 vaccine. Study-wide findings and caveats: Nearly half of spike-specific TCRs reportedly go after variant regions that carry no mutations. Repertoires were collected only later (after the peak T cell response had occurred).

Points on this clone: Its antigen is unknown.

TCRdb's table, derived via immunoSEQ multiplex PCR, lists solely in-frame clones and lacks some. The table has 95,000 to 110,000 clones, 85% to 95% seen once. The study pooled second doses at about 4 or about 12 weeks. Germline values: CDR1 SQVTM, CDR2 ANQGSEA. The CDR3 runs to 16 residues. Trimming pared 7 bases from V and 2 bases from J, leaving 23 bases between. The V and J genes are TRBV29-1 and TRBJ2-5, with D possibly TRBD1 on 6 matching bases. The receptor's source is an adult who received the AZD1222 COVID-19 vaccine. Sequencing was performed on peripheral blood, taken 28 days after the second AZD1222 dose. CDR3 coding DNA: TGCAGCGCCGAAGGGGACGGGACACATAATCAAGAGACCCAGTACTTC. Encoded protein: CSAEGDGTHNQETQYF.